The source of this TCR beta chain is a study of CD8+CD57+ T cells in acquired aplastic anemia. Germline CDR1 is SEHNR and CDR2 is FQNEAQ (reference sequence). V gave up 6 bases and J gave up 3 bases, with 9 bases separating them. This CDR3 has 12 residues. Genomic DNA, serving as template, underwent TCR beta VDJ and CDR3 profiling. TCRdb re-derived calls from the reads in MiXCR, one entry per CDR3 protein. The repertoire holds 150,000 to 200,000 distinct CDR3 sequences, with 45% to 50% as singletons. Concerning this clonotype itself: Its antigen is unknown.

Study-level results: Patients and controls turned out to have around 29 CD8+ CDR3 sequences in common. Patients and healthy controls showed no significant CD8+ Simpson's diversity difference.

The genes are TRBV7-9 and TRBJ2-7; no reliable D call. The specimen was sorted CD4+, CD8+, or CD8+CD57+ T cells (not recorded which) from PBMCs. The receptor was isolated from a human donor in good health. CDR3 protein: CASRSTLYEQYF. DNA for the CDR3: TGTGCCAGCAGGTCAACCCTCTACGAGCAGTACTTC.